Listed below are T cell receptor beta chains from one sample, sequenced in a study of OX40 agonist ivuxolimab in advanced cancers. The method was immunoSEQ multiplex PCR; TCRdb's version includes in-frame clones alone and lacks a portion of them. The sample lists 30,000 to 45,000 clones; approximately 90% were seen once. Sequencing was performed on CD4+ or CD8+ T cells sorted from blood, taken in a trial of the OX40 agonist ivuxolimab. These receptors came from an adult with an advanced solid tumor such as melanoma, head and neck, liver or kidney cancer. Each CDR3 is given with its conserved first and last residue. The order of the fields is J gene, D gene, clone size, V gene, CDR3 DNA, CDR3 protein. A D gene is named only where the DNA matches it firmly. Part of the rows lack a size; the others show once, few, many or a class for expanded clones.

j_call: TRBJ2-2; d_call: TRBD2; clone_size: -; v_call: TRBV18; cdr3_nt: TGTGCCAGCTCACCCGGACTAGCGAACACCGGGGAGCTGTTTTTT; cdr3_aa: CASSPGLANTGELFF
j_call: TRBJ2-5; d_call: -; clone_size: -; v_call: TRBV28; cdr3_nt: TGTGCCAGCAGTAACGGGGGCAGGGAAGAGACCCAGTACTTC; cdr3_aa: CASSNGGREETQYF
j_call: TRBJ2-5; d_call: -; clone_size: -; v_call: TRBV28; cdr3_nt: TGTGCCAGCAGTCCAGGACGAGAGACCCAGTACTTC; cdr3_aa: CASSPGRETQYF
j_call: TRBJ2-3; d_call: TRBD2; clone_size: -; v_call: TRBV9; cdr3_nt: TGTGCCAGCAGCCCCGAGCGCGGGACTAGCGGGATCGGAGATACGCAGTATTTT; cdr3_aa: CASSPERGTSGIGDTQYF
j_call: TRBJ1-4; d_call: TRBD1; clone_size: -; v_call: TRBV7-9; cdr3_nt: TGTGCCAGCAGCTTAGTCGGGACAGGGGACAGAAAACTGTTTTTT; cdr3_aa: CASSLVGTGDRKLFF
j_call: TRBJ1-1; d_call: -; clone_size: -; v_call: TRBV5-1; cdr3_nt: TGCGCCAGCAGCCCCTCGGACAGTCTCGGCACTGAAGCTTTCTTT; cdr3_aa: CASSPSDSLGTEAFF
j_call: TRBJ1-3; d_call: -; clone_size: once; v_call: TRBV7-2; cdr3_nt: TGTGCCAGCAGCTTATCGGGGTACGGAAACACCATATATTTT; cdr3_aa: CASSLSGYGNTIYF
j_call: TRBJ2-3; d_call: -; clone_size: -; v_call: TRBV7-2; cdr3_nt: TGTGCCAGCAGCTTAGGAGACCCCCGCGATACGCAGTATTTT; cdr3_aa: CASSLGDPRDTQYF
j_call: TRBJ2-5; d_call: -; clone_size: -; v_call: TRBV7-9; cdr3_nt: TGTGCCAGCAGCCCCCCCGCACCCTTGGAGACCCAGTACTTC; cdr3_aa: CASSPPAPLETQYF
j_call: TRBJ1-1; d_call: -; clone_size: -; v_call: TRBV9; cdr3_nt: TGTGCCAGCAGCAGAAATCCCTTGAACACTGAAGCTTTCTTT; cdr3_aa: CASSRNPLNTEAFF
j_call: TRBJ1-5; d_call: -; clone_size: -; v_call: TRBV4-1; cdr3_nt: TGCGCCAGCAGCCAAGCTCCGGGAGACGAAGGGAGCAATCAGCCCCAGCATTTT; cdr3_aa: CASSQAPGDEGSNQPQHF
j_call: TRBJ2-2; d_call: TRBD2; clone_size: -; v_call: TRBV5-1; cdr3_nt: TGCGCCAGCAGCTTGGCCGGGGGACTAGCGGGCACGAACACCGGGGAGCTGTTTTTT; cdr3_aa: CASSLAGGLAGTNTGELFF
j_call: TRBJ2-3; d_call: -; clone_size: few; v_call: TRBV6-1; cdr3_nt: TGTGCCAGCAGTGAGGCGAAGGTGGATACGCAGTATTTT; cdr3_aa: CASSEAKVDTQYF
j_call: TRBJ1-1; d_call: -; clone_size: once; v_call: TRBV19; cdr3_nt: TGTGCCGCCACTAGTCCAGGGACCACTGAAGCTTTCTTT; cdr3_aa: CAATSPGTTEAFF
j_call: TRBJ2-7; d_call: TRBD1; clone_size: -; v_call: TRBV30; cdr3_nt: TGTGCCTGGAGTGTAGGGACAGCGCTCTACGAGCAGTACTTC; cdr3_aa: CAWSVGTALYEQYF
j_call: TRBJ2-7; d_call: -; clone_size: -; v_call: TRBV15; cdr3_nt: TGTGCCACCAGCAGAGTGAAGGGCGCGAGCTCCTACGAGCAGTACTTC; cdr3_aa: CATSRVKGASSYEQYF
j_call: TRBJ2-5; d_call: TRBD2; clone_size: once; v_call: TRBV6-1; cdr3_nt: TGTGCCAGCAGTACGGGAGGGGCGAAGACCCAGTACTTC; cdr3_aa: CASSTGGAKTQYF
j_call: TRBJ2-7; d_call: TRBD1; clone_size: -; v_call: TRBV6-1; cdr3_nt: TGTGCCAGCAAATCCCCAGGGGGCCCCTACGAGCAGTACTTC; cdr3_aa: CASKSPGGPYEQYF
j_call: TRBJ2-3; d_call: -; clone_size: -; v_call: TRBV11-2; cdr3_nt: TGTGCCAGCAGCTTATTCACGGGGAGCACAGATACGCAGTATTTT; cdr3_aa: CASSLFTGSTDTQYF
j_call: TRBJ2-5; d_call: TRBD2; clone_size: -; v_call: TRBV5-1; cdr3_nt: TGCGCCAGCAGCTTGTCGAGCAGTGGGGGGGCCCAGTACTTC; cdr3_aa: CASSLSSSGGAQYF
j_call: TRBJ1-1; d_call: -; clone_size: -; v_call: TRBV5-6; cdr3_nt: TGTGCCAGCAGCTTGGCAGGAGCAGGAGGGATCTACACTGAAGCTTTCTTT; cdr3_aa: CASSLAGAGGIYTEAFF
j_call: TRBJ1-2; d_call: -; clone_size: -; v_call: TRBV7-9; cdr3_nt: TGTGCCAGCAGCTTAGAGCACAGGACCTATGGCTACACCTTC; cdr3_aa: CASSLEHRTYGYTF
j_call: TRBJ2-5; d_call: -; clone_size: -; v_call: TRBV4-1; cdr3_nt: TGCGCCAGCAGCCAACCCGGGGCAGGGTACGCGACCCAGTACTTC; cdr3_aa: CASSQPGAGYATQYF
j_call: TRBJ2-3; d_call: -; clone_size: -; v_call: TRBV7-9; cdr3_nt: TGTGCCAGCAGTTTCGGGGGAAGCACAGATACGCAGTATTTT; cdr3_aa: CASSFGGSTDTQYF
j_call: TRBJ1-2; d_call: -; clone_size: -; v_call: TRBV6-5; cdr3_nt: TGTGCCAGCAGTTATATGGGGGGCTACACCTTC; cdr3_aa: CASSYMGGYTF
j_call: TRBJ2-3; d_call: TRBD2; clone_size: -; v_call: TRBV19; cdr3_nt: TGTGCCACAGCGGGAGGGCCCCCAGATACGCAGTATTTT; cdr3_aa: CATAGGPPDTQYF
j_call: TRBJ1-3; d_call: TRBD1; clone_size: -; v_call: TRBV5-4; cdr3_nt: TGTGCCAGCAGTCACGACAGGGGCTACGGAAACACCATATATTTT; cdr3_aa: CASSHDRGYGNTIYF
j_call: TRBJ1-1; d_call: TRBD1; clone_size: -; v_call: TRBV5-4; cdr3_nt: TGTGCCAGCAGCAGCGGGACAGGGGGGACGAACACTGAAGCTTTCTTT; cdr3_aa: CASSSGTGGTNTEAFF
j_call: TRBJ2-7; d_call: -; clone_size: -; v_call: TRBV18; cdr3_nt: TGTGCCAGCTCACCCGAAACTTACGAGCAGTACTTC; cdr3_aa: CASSPETYEQYF
j_call: TRBJ1-2; d_call: -; clone_size: -; v_call: TRBV6-4; cdr3_nt: TGTGCCAGCAGCGCCGACAGAAACTATGGCTACACCTTC; cdr3_aa: CASSADRNYGYTF
j_call: TRBJ2-5; d_call: -; clone_size: -; v_call: TRBV18; cdr3_nt: TGTGCCAGCTCACAGCTCGGGCAAGAGACCCAGTACTTC; cdr3_aa: CASSQLGQETQYF
j_call: TRBJ2-1; d_call: TRBD2; clone_size: -; v_call: TRBV4-2; cdr3_nt: TGTGCCAGCAGCGCTCGGACTAGCGGGAACTACAATGAGCAGTTCTTC; cdr3_aa: CASSARTSGNYNEQFF
j_call: TRBJ2-7; d_call: -; clone_size: -; v_call: TRBV12-2; cdr3_nt: TGTGCAAGTCGCTTAGCACTAGCCCGGGACAGGGGGTACGAGCAGTACTTC; cdr3_aa: CASRLALARDRGYEQYF
j_call: TRBJ1-1; d_call: -; clone_size: -; v_call: TRBV5-1; cdr3_nt: TGCGCCAGCAGCTTGGGGGGTGCGGGCGCTGGTACTGAAGCTTTCTTT; cdr3_aa: CASSLGGAGAGTEAFF
j_call: TRBJ1-1; d_call: -; clone_size: -; v_call: TRBV11-2; cdr3_nt: TGTGCCAGCAGCTTAGCCGGGCGCATGAACACTGAAGCTTTCTTT; cdr3_aa: CASSLAGRMNTEAFF